Each of the 30 T cell receptor beta chains below was sequenced from the same sample in a study of CD4+ T cells in melanoma (dated by TCRdb to between 2021 and 2022). Receptors were amplified or captured by the immunoSEQ multiplex PCR assay. Entries here come from immuneACCESS through TCRdb and include only in-frame sequences with V and J called. Some clones fail to appear in such tables; in the studies checked, an unresolved V gene covers under half of the shortfall, and the cause of the remainder is unknown. For this sample there are roughly 20,000 clones; roughly 80% appear just once. Together, the top ten hold about 3.5% of the sample. The sample taken for sequencing was cells from a culture (not recorded whether cultured in vitro). These receptors came from a human donor with melanoma.

The V gene is TRBV11-3, the J gene TRBJ2-2, with 8 positions matching TRBD1. The germline V gene encodes CDR1 SGHNT and CDR2 YENEEA. The CDR3 has 14 amino acids. V shed 5 bases, J shed 4 bases, and the junction held 3 bases outside the gene matches. This chain's CDR3 is CASSRDRSTGELFF. The CDR3 nucleotides are TGTGCCAGCAGCCGGGACAGGTCCACCGGGGAGCTGTTTTTT.

The rearrangement uses TRBV5-5 and TRBJ2-5; possible D gene TRBD2, 5 bases. The V end was cut by 6 bases, the J end by 0 bases, with 18 bases between. Germline V gives CDR1 SGHKS, CDR2 YYEKEE (reference sequence). This CDR3 has 16 amino acids. DNA of the CDR3: TGTGCCAGCACCTCAGGAGACTACGGGTACCAAGAGACCCAGTACTTC. It codes for CASTSGDYGYQETQYF.

This clone was seen a handful of times. The chain links TRBV12-5 to TRBJ1-2; no definite D call. In germline, CDR1 is LGHNT, CDR2 FRNRAP. V was clipped by 0 bases and J by 1 base, with 18 bases between them. CDR3 size: 18 residues. The CDR3 region is CASGLVSPSHRHNYGYTF. The CDR3 DNA follows: TGTGCTAGTGGTTTGGTATCCCCCAGCCACCGACATAACTATGGCTACACCTTC.

V usage is TRBV5-1 and J usage is TRBJ1-2; TRBD1 aligns across 7 bases. This CDR3 contains 16 residues. Germline values: CDR1 SGHRS, CDR2 YFSETQ. V lost 0 bases and J lost 0; bases outside the gene matches: 5. CDR3 bases: TGCGCCAGCAGCTTGGACCTACAGGGGTCTAACTATGGCTACACCTTC. This translates into CASSLDLQGSNYGYTF.

This clone occurred once. The rearrangement uses TRBV5-1 and TRBJ2-3, with D unclear. This CDR3 is built from 13 residues. V dropped 1 base and J dropped 3 bases, with 6 bases sitting between them. The germline CDR1 and CDR2 sequences are SGHRS and YFSETQ. CDR3 DNA sequence: TGCGCCAGCAGCTTGATGGGGACAGATACGCAGTATTTT. Protein sequence: CASSLMGTDTQYF. Supplemented by reference TRBV5-1 and TRBJ2-3, the full variable domain reads KAGVTQTPRYLIKTRGQQVTLSCSPISGHRSVSWYQQTPGQGLQFLFEYFSETQRNKGNFPGRFSGRQFSNSRSEMNVSTLELGDSALYLCASSLMGTDTQYFGPGTRLTVL.

By share, this clone counts as medium-sized (0.01 to 0.1%). This chain joins TRBV14 and TRBJ2-7, with 8 bases that match TRBD1. Germline CDR1 is SGHDN and CDR2 is FVKESK. This CDR3 spans 13 amino acids. V lost 6 bases, J lost 6 bases, and 7 bases stayed unmatched. CDR3 nucleotide sequence: TGTGCCAGCAGGTCCGGACAGGGCCGCGAGCAGTACTTC. It yields the protein CASRSGQGREQYF.

The chain recombines TRBV5-5 with TRBJ2-4; 9 bases map to TRBD1. The CDR3 has 15 amino acids. Looked up from germline, CDR1 is SGHKS and CDR2 is YYEKEE (reference sequence). With 5 bases clipped from V and 7 bases from J, the junction kept 10 bases outside the gene matches. The CDR3 here is CASRSTGGDKNIQYF. CDR3 in DNA: TGTGCCAGCAGATCTACAGGGGGCGACAAGAACATTCAGTACTTC.

This clone occurred once. CDR3 DNA: TGCAGCGCATTAATCCGGGACAGGGGGCAGGCCTATGGCTACACCTTC. This codes for CSALIRDRGQAYGYTF. This sequence joins TRBV29-1 and TRBJ1-2; TRBD1 agrees at 12 bases. The CDR3 has 16 amino acids. The J segment lost 4 bases and the V segment lost 7 bases, leaving 13 bases of the junction unmatched. Germline assignment: CDR1 SQVTM and CDR2 ANQGSEA.

The chain uses TRBV6-5 and TRBJ2-2, with D possibly being TRBD2 (5 bases). The V end was cut by 4 bases, the J end by 4 bases, with 10 bases between. This CDR3 is built from 14 residues. CDR1 is MNHEY, CDR2 SVGAGI, per germline. The CDR3 coding sequence is TGTGCCAGCAGTTTCGGACTTGGCACCGGGGAGCTGTTTTTT. Translation gives CASSFGLGTGELFF.

This chain connects TRBV9 to TRBJ2-5; D is unresolved. In germline, CDR1 is SGDLS, CDR2 YYNGEE. V lost 4 bases and J lost 7, with 17 bases in between. The CDR3 runs 14 residues. The CDR3 nucleotides are TGTGCCAGCAGCCGGACCTTCGAGTTGCCGACCCAGTACTTC. Encoded protein: CASSRTFELPTQYF.

This chain joins TRBV15 and TRBJ2-5; 9 positions match TRBD1. The CDR3 has 15 amino acids. Germline assignment: CDR1 LNHNV and CDR2 YYDKDF (reference sequence). After removal of 5 bases from V and 5 bases from J, the junction contained 9 bases not matched to a gene. The CDR3 DNA follows: TGTGCCACCAGCTCCGGACAGGGGATTGGGGAGACCCAGTACTTC. It is translated as CATSSGQGIGETQYF.

In this sample, this clone is medium-sized. The chain uses TRBV11-2 and TRBJ1-1; no clear D. V lost 1 base, J lost 1 base, and 13 bases lay in between. The CDR3 loop spans 16 amino acids. Germline CDR1 is SGHAT and CDR2 is FQNNGV. CDR3 residues: CASSLVMGIKNTEAFF. Written as DNA, the CDR3 is TGTGCCAGCAGCTTAGTGATGGGAATTAAGAACACTGAAGCTTTCTTT.

The chain combines TRBV30 with TRBJ1-6; possible D gene TRBD1, 6 bases. Germline values: CDR1 GTSNPN, CDR2 SVGIG (reference sequence). The CDR3 is made up of 14 amino acids. V gave up 0 bases and J gave up 6 bases, with 9 bases separating them. CDR3 loop: CAWSVGTSNSPLHF. The CDR3 nucleotides read TGTGCCTGGAGTGTGGGGACAAGTAATTCACCCCTCCACTTT.

This clone was detected only once. This chain links TRBV11-2 with TRBJ2-1; a weak D match, TRBD2 (7 bases). V was pared by 1 base and J by 2 bases, with 15 bases between. The CDR3 sequence is 17 residues long. The germline CDR1 and CDR2 sequences are SGHAT and FQNNGV. The CDR3 coding sequence is TGTGCCAGCAGCTTAGGGGAGGCGGGGGCAACCTACAATGAGCAGTTCTTC. This gives the protein CASSLGEAGATYNEQFF.

The rearrangement links TRBV11-2 to TRBJ1-1; unclear D gene. The V and J ends lost 1 base and 4 bases respectively, with 16 bases between them. Germline CDR1 reads SGHAT; CDR2 reads FQNNGV. The CDR3 has 16 residues. CDR3 region: CASSLVQADVGTEAFF. The CDR3, as DNA: TGTGCCAGCAGCTTAGTTCAGGCAGACGTCGGCACTGAAGCTTTCTTT.

The chain has TRBV5-4 and TRBJ1-6, with D perhaps TRBD1 (6 bases). The germline gives CDR1 SGHNT, CDR2 YYREEE (reference sequence). The germline V and J ends were trimmed by 4 bases and 4 bases, with 15 bases remaining between them. CDR3 length equals 16 residues. The CDR3 loop reads CASSSDNRAYNSPLHF. The DNA of the CDR3 is TGTGCCAGCAGCAGCGACAACAGGGCATATAATTCACCCCTCCACTTT.

The chain recombines TRBV2 with TRBJ1-1; D perhaps matches TRBD1 (5 bases). This CDR3 spans 15 amino acids. Trimming left V 6 bases short and J 1 base short, with 15 bases between. Germline lookup yields CDR1 SNHLY and CDR2 FYNNEI. CDR3 in amino acids: CASSAQGLRNTEAFF. As DNA, the CDR3 is TGTGCCAGCAGCGCCCAGGGTCTGAGGAACACTGAAGCTTTCTTT.

The V gene is TRBV6-5, the J gene TRBJ2-2; the D is unclear. Trimming stripped 2 bases from V and 4 bases from J, with 11 bases between. Germline CDR1 reads MNHEY; CDR2 reads SVGAGI. The CDR3 consists of 15 residues. The CDR3 protein is CASSYLGRPTGELFF. CDR3 coding DNA: TGTGCCAGCAGTTACCTTGGCAGGCCCACCGGGGAGCTGTTTTTT.

The chain has TRBV27 and TRBJ1-2, with TRBD1 as a possible D gene (6 bases). V lost 6 bases, J lost 8 bases, and 13 bases lay in between. This CDR3 comprises 12 residues. The germline V gene has CDR1 MNHEY and CDR2 SMNVEV (reference sequence). In DNA, the CDR3 is TGTGCCAGCAGGACAGGTTTCGCGGGCTACACCTTC. Its protein product is CASRTGFAGYTF.

The CDR3 DNA sequence: TGCGCCAGCCGACAGGGCTTCAATCAGCCCCAGCATTTT. Protein: CASRQGFNQPQHF. V and J are TRBV10-2 and TRBJ1-5, with 7 bases matching TRBD1. Germline V CDR1 and CDR2: WSHSY, SAAADI. J lost 3 bases, V lost 8 bases, and 4 bases had no gene match. The CDR3 extends over 13 amino acids.

This clone rates as medium-sized. This chain links TRBV19 with TRBJ1-5; no clear D. V shed 5 bases and J shed 7 bases, with 9 bases lying between them. This CDR3 is 12 amino acids long. The germline V gene has CDR1 LNHDA and CDR2 SQIVND (reference sequence). The CDR3 coding sequence is TGTGCCAGTAGTGTGGGGTGGCAGCCCCAGCATTTT. Protein sequence: CASSVGWQPQHF.

In DNA, the CDR3 is TGTGCCAGCAGTTACCTCCAGGGAGTCGGAAACACCATATATTTT. Translated: CASSYLQGVGNTIYF. This rearrangement joins TRBV6-5 to TRBJ1-3, with a possible D match to TRBD1 (5 bases). The V gene lost 2 bases and the J gene lost 4 bases, with 12 bases spanning the gap. The CDR3 length is 15 residues. CDR1 and CDR2 from the germline V gene are MNHEY and SVGAGI.

The chain combines TRBV5-4 with TRBJ2-2, with 10 bases aligning to TRBD2. Per the germline V gene, CDR1 is SGHNT and CDR2 is YYREEE (reference sequence). V was clipped by 4 bases and J by 1 base; unmatched bases: 1. The CDR3 is 15 amino acids. In DNA form, the CDR3 reads TGTGCCAGCAGCCGGACTAGCGGGAACACCGGGGAGCTGTTTTTT. It encodes CASSRTSGNTGELFF.

The J gene is TRBJ1-2, the V gene TRBV9; no firm D call. V was clipped by 0 bases and J by 7 bases, with 19 bases between them. Germline values: CDR1 SGDLS, CDR2 YYNGEE. The CDR3 loop spans 16 amino acids. In DNA form, the CDR3 reads TGTGCCAGCAGCGTAGACCCAGCGGGAGATGTCCGTGGCTACACCTTC. This sequence encodes CASSVDPAGDVRGYTF.

The rearrangement uses TRBV7-9 and TRBJ2-7; no clear D gene. CDR3 length: 18 residues. CDR1 and CDR2 from the germline V gene are SEHNR and FQNEAQ (reference sequence). Trimming left V 5 bases short and J 2 bases short, with 25 bases between. The CDR3 here is CASSDVNFMSFTPYEQYF. CDR3 bases: TGTGCCAGCAGCGACGTCAATTTCATGAGCTTCACCCCCTACGAGCAGTACTTC.

The chain combines TRBV5-1 with TRBJ2-2; the D is unclear. Germline V lookup: CDR1 SGHRS, CDR2 YFSETQ. V lost 0 bases and J lost 4, with 7 bases in between. This CDR3 region has 14 residues. As DNA, the CDR3 is TGCGCCAGCAGCTTGGAGTCCGTCACCGGGGAGCTGTTTTTT. Its protein is CASSLESVTGELFF. The full variable domain, rest sourced from reference TRBV5-1 and TRBJ2-2, is KAGVTQTPRYLIKTRGQQVTLSCSPISGHRSVSWYQQTPGQGLQFLFEYFSETQRNKGNFPGRFSGRQFSNSRSEMNVSTLELGDSALYLCASSLESVTGELFFGEGSRLTVL.

The chain links TRBV7-8 to TRBJ2-1; 8 nucleotides match TRBD1. V trimming: 5 bases; J trimming: 8 bases; junction bases outside the gene matches: 11. CDR1 and CDR2 from the germline V gene are SGHVS and FQNEAQ. This CDR3 spans 15 amino acids. Written as DNA, the CDR3 is TGTGCCAGCAGCCCGGACAGGGTGGGGTTAGATGAGCAGTTCTTC. Protein: CASSPDRVGLDEQFF.

The table lists this clone with a count of one. V and J are TRBV6-6 and TRBJ1-4, with D tentatively TRBD1 (5 bases). This CDR3 spans 15 amino acids. Germline V gene sequence: CDR1 MNHNY, CDR2 SVGAGI (reference sequence). The germline V and J ends were trimmed by 5 bases and 5 bases, with 15 bases remaining between them. The CDR3 here is CASSDGGRENEKLFF. For the CDR3, the DNA is TGTGCCAGCAGTGATGGGGGGAGGGAGAATGAAAAACTGTTTTTT.

V usage is TRBV7-9 and J usage is TRBJ2-1; 8 nucleotides align to TRBD2. The CDR3 has 17 residues. Per the germline V gene, CDR1 is SEHNR and CDR2 is FQNEAQ (reference sequence). Unmatched junction bases numbered 11, after V lost 2 bases and J lost 5 bases. CDR3 nucleotides: TGTGCCAGCAGCTTATTAGGAGGTAGCGGGGTCGACAATGAGCAGTTCTTC. Translating it yields CASSLLGGSGVDNEQFF.

This chain connects TRBV6-5 to TRBJ1-1; the D is unclear. Trimming took off 2 bases at V and 4 bases at J, with 11 bases between the two ends. From germline, CDR1 is MNHEY and CDR2 SVGAGI. This CDR3 is built from 14 residues. The CDR3 DNA reads as TGTGCCAGCAGTTACGAGGGCTCGGCCACTGAAGCTTTCTTT. Residues: CASSYEGSATEAFF.